This passage covers 9 T cell receptor beta chains from one sample sequenced in a study of T cell clones after liver transplantation. The protocol was immunoSEQ multiplex PCR, while the TCRdb copy is restricted to in-frame clones and leaves out a portion. The data contain 15,000 to 20,000 clones, approximately 80% of them singletons. Sequencing used CD8+ T cells from blood, obtained 48 months after liver transplant. Receptors originate from a human patient who received a liver transplant. The T cells may partly be graft donor cells.

The V and J genes are TRBV7-2 and TRBJ2-7, with D perhaps TRBD2 (6 bases). V was cut by 5 bases and J by 2 bases, with 16 bases left in between. This CDR3 is built from 15 residues. CDR1 and CDR2 from the germline V gene are SGHTA and FQGNSA. The CDR3 sequence: CASSRSGGEAYEQYF. The CDR3 DNA follows: TGTGCCAGCAGCCGAAGTGGAGGGGAGGCCTACGAGCAGTACTTC.

The genes are TRBV28 and TRBJ2-1, with TRBD2 matching over 14 bases. CDR1 is MDHEN and CDR2 is SYDVKM in the germline V gene. The CDR3 runs 16 residues. With V trimmed by 4 bases and J by 10 bases, 9 bases remained unmatched. CDR3 sequence (DNA): TGTGCCAGCAGTTCGAGACTAGCGGGAGGGCCTAAGGAGCAGTTCTTC. Its translation is CASSSRLAGGPKEQFF.

The J gene is TRBJ2-7, the V gene TRBV27, with D uncertain. The V gene's germline CDR1 is MNHEY and CDR2 SMNVEV (reference sequence). This CDR3 is built from 14 residues. Trimming shortened V by 2 bases and J by 5 bases, and 13 bases separated the two germline ends. This CDR3 reads CASSLMGSGHEQYF. The CDR3 DNA follows: TGTGCCAGCAGTTTAATGGGATCGGGTCACGAGCAGTACTTC.

This rearrangement joins TRBV30 to TRBJ1-3, with unresolved D. Trimming shortened V by 5 bases and J by 0 bases, and 2 bases separated the two germline ends. Germline assignment: CDR1 GTSNPN and CDR2 SVGIG (reference sequence). CDR3 size: 11 residues. CDR3 protein: CAWDSGNTIYF. DNA of the CDR3: TGTGCCTGGGACTCTGGAAACACCATATATTTT.

The rearrangement links TRBV4-2 to TRBJ1-4; weak D call: TRBD1 (5 bases). The germline V gene encodes CDR1 LGHNA and CDR2 YNFKEQ. Trimming took off 0 bases at V and 3 bases at J, with 11 bases between the two ends. CDR3 length: 16 residues. Here the CDR3 reads CASSQEQGISNEKLFF. Here the CDR3 DNA reads TGTGCCAGCAGCCAAGAGCAGGGTATCTCTAATGAAAAACTGTTTTTT.

The chain couples TRBV5-5 to TRBJ2-7; possible D gene TRBD2, 6 bases. The CDR3 runs to 16 residues. Germline V gene sequence: CDR1 SGHKS, CDR2 YYEKEE (reference sequence). V was clipped by 0 bases and J by 5 bases, with 18 bases between them. CDR3 protein: CASSLDLRGGNDEQYF. The CDR3, as DNA: TGTGCCAGCAGCTTGGATTTGCGGGGAGGTAACGACGAGCAGTACTTC.

The chain couples TRBV5-4 to TRBJ2-5; 10 bases are a match to TRBD2. Germline CDR1 reads SGHNT; CDR2 reads YYREEE (reference sequence). Trimming removed 0 bases from V and 5 bases from J; junction bases left unmatched: 7. This CDR3 is built from 16 residues. CDR3 amino acids: CASSLGLAGLGETQYF. The CDR3 DNA follows: TGTGCCAGCAGCTTGGGACTAGCGGGTTTAGGGGAGACCCAGTACTTC.

This clone was counted between two and nine times. V usage is TRBV11-1 and J usage is TRBJ1-1; TRBD1 aligns across 7 bases. With 0 bases clipped from V and 8 bases from J, the junction kept 6 bases outside the gene matches. The CDR3 sequence is 14 residues long. Germline CDR1 is SGHAT and CDR2 is FQDESV (reference sequence). The CDR3: CASSLASTGAEAFF. In DNA form, the CDR3 reads TGTGCCAGCAGCTTAGCTTCCACAGGGGCAGAAGCTTTCTTT.

V and J are TRBV5-4 and TRBJ2-7; 7 bases are shared with TRBD1. Trimming cost V 0 bases and J 2 bases; bases outside gene matches: 2. CDR1 and CDR2 from the germline V gene are SGHNT and YYREEE (reference sequence). CDR3 length: 14 amino acids. Here the CDR3 DNA reads TGTGCCAGCAGCTTGGGGGACAGTACCTACGAGCAGTACTTC. As protein: CASSLGDSTYEQYF.